Below are 28 T cell receptor beta chains sequenced from a single sample in a study of T cell responses to AZD1222 COVID-19 vaccine. Using immunoSEQ multiplex PCR, the repertoire was profiled, and TCRdb retains in-frame clones only, with some absent. This sample carries approximately 100,000 clones, roughly 85% of them seen once, and the ten largest clones take 4.5% to 5%. The sequences come from peripheral blood, collected 28 days after the second AZD1222 dose. All receptors derive from an adult who received the AZD1222 COVID-19 vaccine.

V and J are TRBV5-4 and TRBJ1-6; a weak D match, TRBD1 (6 bases). This CDR3 has 14 amino acids. Germline values: CDR1 SGHNT, CDR2 YYREEE (reference sequence). V was clipped by 0 bases and J by 16 bases, with 17 bases between them. The CDR3 loop is CASSLEYPGATLHF. As DNA, the CDR3 is TGTGCCAGCAGCTTGGAGTATCCAGGGGCGACTCTCCACTTT. The full variable domain, rest sourced from reference TRBV5-4 and TRBJ1-6, is ETGVTQSPTHLIKTRGQQVTLRCSSQSGHNTVSWYQQALGQGPQFIFQYYREEENGRGNFPPRFSGLQFPNYSSELNVNALELDDSALYLCASSLEYPGATLHFGNGTRLTVT.

This chain joins TRBV11-2 and TRBJ1-4; 8 nucleotides agree with TRBD1. The germline V gene has CDR1 SGHAT and CDR2 FQNNGV. V lost 5 bases, J lost 2 bases, and 4 bases stayed unmatched. CDR3 length equals 15 residues. The CDR3 sequence is CASSVRGLTNEKLFF. The DNA of the CDR3 is TGTGCCAGCAGCGTCAGGGGGCTGACTAATGAAAAACTGTTTTTT. The whole variable domain, filled in from reference TRBV11-2 and TRBJ1-4, reads EAGVAQSPRYKIIEKRQSVAFWCNPISGHATLYWYQQILGQGPKLLIQFQNNGVVDDSQLPKDRFSAERLKGVDSTLKIQPAKLEDSAVYLCASSVRGLTNEKLFFGSGTQLSVL.

This clone showed up just once. The V gene is TRBV7-9, the J gene TRBJ2-1; TRBD2 matches at 8 bases. This CDR3 is 19 amino acids long. Germline CDR1 SEHNR, CDR2 FQNEAQ (reference sequence). After removal of 3 bases from V and 5 bases from J, the junction contained 18 bases not matched to a gene. DNA of the CDR3: TGTGCCAGCAGCTTTAGGGCGTCGGGGGGGCCCTCACTAGACAATGAGCAGTTCTTC. It encodes CASSFRASGGPSLDNEQFF.

This rearrangement joins TRBV5-1 to TRBJ2-1; 9 nucleotides agree with TRBD2. V trimming: 0 bases; J trimming: 8 bases; junction bases outside the gene matches: 6. This CDR3 region has 15 residues. Germline V lookup: CDR1 SGHRS, CDR2 YFSETQ. The CDR3 bases are TGCGCCAGCAGCTTGGTGTTGACTAGCGGAGATGAGCAGTTCTTC. Its protein product is CASSLVLTSGDEQFF.

This sequence joins TRBV6-5 and TRBJ1-1, with D maybe TRBD1 (6 bases). CDR3 length: 14 residues. The germline CDR1 and CDR2 sequences are MNHEY and SVGAGI. Trimming removed 7 bases from V and 6 bases from J, with 18 bases in between. CDR3 sequence (DNA): TGTGCCAGCACACGTCCCGGGGGCGCGGCTGAAGCTTTCTTT. Protein sequence: CASTRPGGAAEAFF.

Here the CDR3 DNA reads TGCGCCAGCAGTGAGCAGGGGGATTACGGCGAGCAGTACTTC. Amino acid sequence: CASSEQGDYGEQYF. The rearrangement uses TRBV10-1 and TRBJ2-7; TRBD1 matches at 7 bases. V was pared by 2 bases and J by 6 bases, with 7 bases of the junction left unmatched. The length of the CDR3 is 14 residues. The germline gives CDR1 WNHNN, CDR2 SYGVQD (reference sequence).

The chain uses TRBV4-2 and TRBJ2-7; TRBD2 agrees at 9 bases. V shed 0 bases and J 2 bases; nucleotides not matched to a gene: 5. The CDR3 runs 16 residues. Germline loops: CDR1 LGHNA, CDR2 YNFKEQ. CDR3 residues: CASSQDRVAGAYEQYF. CDR3 nucleotides: TGTGCCAGCAGCCAAGATCGGGTAGCGGGGGCCTACGAGCAGTACTTC.

The CDR3 sequence: CASSPSGLTYEQYF. The CDR3 nucleotides are TGTGCCAGCAGCCCGAGCGGGCTTACCTACGAGCAGTACTTC. The chain is built from TRBV5-4 and TRBJ2-7, with D perhaps matching TRBD2 (6 bases). CDR3 length: 14 residues. In germline, CDR1 is SGHNT, CDR2 YYREEE (reference sequence). V was pared by 4 bases and J by 2 bases, with 13 bases between.

The chain employs TRBV5-5 and TRBJ1-1; D remains unclear. The length of the CDR3 is 14 residues. Trimming removed 4 bases from V and 1 base from J, with 11 bases in between. The germline CDR1 and CDR2 sequences are SGHKS and YYEKEE (reference sequence). CDR3 protein: CASSRTTQNTEAFF. In nucleotides, the CDR3 is TGTGCCAGCAGCCGGACGACACAGAACACTGAAGCTTTCTTT. Together with reference TRBV5-5 and TRBJ1-1, the CDR3 gives the full variable domain: DAGVTQSPTHLIKTRGQQVTLRCSPISGHKSVSWYQQVLGQGPQFIFQYYEKEERGRGNFPDRFSARQFPNYSSELNVNALLLGDSALYLCASSRTTQNTEAFFGQGTRLTVV.

This clone came up a few times. The V call is TRBV27, the J call TRBJ2-1, with 7 nucleotides matching TRBD1. J lost 0 bases, V lost 7 bases, and 6 bases had no gene match. This CDR3 region has 15 residues. Germline loops: CDR1 MNHEY, CDR2 SMNVEV (reference sequence). In DNA form, the CDR3 reads TGTGCCAGCACCCCGGGACAGAGCTCCTACAATGAGCAGTTCTTC. Residues: CASTPGQSSYNEQFF.

This clone was detected only a few times. V is TRBV3-1 (or the pseudogene TRBV3-2) and J is TRBJ1-2; D is uncertain. Germline V gene lookup returns CDR1 LGHDT and CDR2 YNNKEL (reference sequence). This CDR3 is 14 amino acids long. V dropped 0 bases and J dropped 8 bases, with 13 bases sitting between them. The CDR3: CASSQDGSLGGYTF. For the CDR3, the DNA is TGTGCCAGCAGCCAAGATGGATCCCTCGGGGGCTACACCTTC.

The rearrangement joins TRBV7-9 to TRBJ1-1, with D perhaps TRBD1 (6 bases). CDR1 SEHNR and CDR2 FQNEAQ come from the germline V gene (reference sequence). V was trimmed by 2 bases and J by 10 bases, leaving 17 bases between them. The CDR3 contains 14 residues. This CDR3 is CASSLSGGVIRAFF. CDR3 in DNA: TGTGCCAGCAGCTTATCCGGGGGCGTAATTCGAGCTTTCTTT.

The rearrangement uses TRBV5-4 and TRBJ2-1, with 7 positions matching TRBD1. From germline, CDR1 is SGHNT and CDR2 YYREEE (reference sequence). The CDR3 runs 14 residues. J gave up 5 bases and V 1 base, and 3 bases lay outside the gene matches. The CDR3 reads CASSLPGTDNEQFF. The DNA for the CDR3 is TGTGCCAGCAGCTTGCCCGGGACAGACAATGAGCAGTTCTTC. Complete variable domain (other parts from reference TRBV5-4 and TRBJ2-1): ETGVTQSPTHLIKTRGQQVTLRCSSQSGHNTVSWYQQALGQGPQFIFQYYREEENGRGNFPPRFSGLQFPNYSSELNVNALELDDSALYLCASSLPGTDNEQFFGPGTRLTVL.

The rearrangement uses TRBV4-1 and TRBJ2-7, with 11 bases lining up with TRBD2. The CDR3 runs 16 residues. CDR1 is MGHRA and CDR2 is YSYEKL in the germline V gene. V shed 3 bases, J shed 3 bases, and the junction held 7 bases outside the gene matches. In nucleotides, the CDR3 is TGCGCCAGCAGCCACCGACTAGCGGGAAGTAGCTACGAGCAGTACTTC. It is translated as CASSHRLAGSSYEQYF.

The J gene is TRBJ2-2, the V gene TRBV5-1; D tentatively reads TRBD1 or TRBD2 (5 bases each). V was cut by 1 base and J by 5 bases, with 6 bases left in between. This CDR3 is built from 13 residues. Germline CDR1 SGHRS, CDR2 YFSETQ. The CDR3 DNA follows: TGCGCCAGCAGCTTGTGGGGGACCGGGGAGCTGTTTTTT. Encoded protein: CASSLWGTGELFF.

The V and J genes are TRBV4-3 and TRBJ2-1, with a possible D match to TRBD2 (6 bases). Germline V lookup: CDR1 LGHNA, CDR2 YSLEER. There are 16 residues in the CDR3. With 3 bases removed from V and 4 bases from J, the gap between germline ends came to 16 bases. Written as DNA, the CDR3 is TGCGCCAGCAGCCATCTCGCGGGCGGGGAATACAATGAGCAGTTCTTC. This encodes CASSHLAGGEYNEQFF.

The DNA of the CDR3 is TGTGCCACCAGCAGAGATCGGGACTACGGGACCCAGTACTTC. Translated: CATSRDRDYGTQYF. The chain combines TRBV15 with TRBJ2-5, with 7 bases fitting TRBD2. In germline, CDR1 is LNHNV, CDR2 YYDKDF (reference sequence). The ends lost 0 bases at V and 7 bases at J; junction bases unmatched: 5. The length of the CDR3 is 14 residues. The full variable domain, completed using reference TRBV15 and TRBJ2-5, is DAMVIQNPRYQVTQFGKPVTLSCSQTLNHNVMYWYQQKSSQAPKLLFHYYDKDFNNEADTPDNFQSRRPNTSFCFLDIRSPGLGDTAMYLCATSRDRDYGTQYFGPGTRLLVL.

The chain carries TRBV7-3 and TRBJ2-2; 12 nucleotides match TRBD2. The V segment lost 7 bases and the J segment 1 base; nucleotides outside the gene matches: 1. The CDR3 sequence is 15 residues long. The germline V gene encodes CDR1 SGHTA and CDR2 FQGTGA. In DNA form, the CDR3 reads TGTGCCAGCACGACTAGCGGGGGGAACACCGGGGAGCTGTTTTTT. Translation: CASTTSGGNTGELFF.

V gene TRBV10-1 combines with J gene TRBJ2-1, with D possibly called TRBD1 or TRBD2 (5 bases each). This CDR3 comprises 15 residues. Per germline, CDR1 WNHNN and CDR2 SYGVQD (reference sequence). Between the trimmed V and J ends, which lost 1 base and 7 bases, there was a span of 14 bases. The CDR3 sequence: CASSEWLGTANEQFF. CDR3 bases: TGCGCCAGCAGTGAGTGGCTGGGGACGGCGAATGAGCAGTTCTTC.

The sample holds a few counts of this clone. The chain has TRBV5-4 and TRBJ1-2; 7 bases fit TRBD1. V shed 6 bases and J 4 bases; nucleotides not matched to a gene: 6. CDR3 length equals 13 residues. Per the germline V gene, CDR1 is SGHNT and CDR2 is YYREEE (reference sequence). The CDR3: CASNLQGTYGYTF. CDR3 coding DNA: TGTGCCAGCAACTTACAGGGGACCTATGGCTACACCTTC.

V gene TRBV4-2 combines with J gene TRBJ2-1; 9 nucleotides line up with TRBD2. Germline CDR1 LGHNA, CDR2 YNFKEQ. J was trimmed by 8 bases and V by 1 base; bases with no gene match: 6. This CDR3 has 15 residues. In DNA, the CDR3 is TGTGCCAGCAGCCAAGTTGCAGCGGGGGGAGATGAGCAGTTCTTC. Translation gives CASSQVAAGGDEQFF.

The chain has TRBV5-6 and TRBJ2-1; TRBD2 aligns across 7 bases. The CDR3 length is 13 residues. Trimming at V came to 7 bases and at J to 5 bases, leaving 6 bases not matched to a gene. In germline, CDR1 is SGHDT, CDR2 YYEEEE. The CDR3 loop reads CASSGTTNNEQFF. CDR3 coding DNA: TGTGCCAGCTCCGGGACTACGAACAATGAGCAGTTCTTC.

V and J are TRBV5-1 and TRBJ1-2; no clear D gene. The germline V gene encodes CDR1 SGHRS and CDR2 YFSETQ. V shed 7 bases and J shed 10 bases, with 17 bases lying between them. The CDR3 spans 12 residues. The CDR3 is CASDPTGLAYTF. DNA of the CDR3: TGCGCCAGCGATCCAACGGGTTTGGCCTACACCTTC.

The CDR3 protein is CASSQERRPLYEQYF. The CDR3 DNA reads as TGTGCCAGCAGCCAAGAAAGGCGGCCCCTCTACGAGCAGTACTTC. This chain connects TRBV3-1 (or the pseudogene TRBV3-2) to TRBJ2-7; D is unclear. CDR1 and CDR2 from the germline V gene are LGHDT and YNNKEL (reference sequence). This CDR3 comprises 15 residues. Trimming took 0 bases from V and 3 from J, leaving 12 bases between them.

This chain uses TRBV27 with TRBJ1-1; 7 bases align to TRBD1. CDR3 length: 20 amino acids. The germline V gene has CDR1 MNHEY and CDR2 SMNVEV (reference sequence). V dropped 0 bases and J dropped 1; count of bases not matched to a gene: 17. DNA of the CDR3: TGTGCCAGCAGTTTATCGATGAGTAAATTAGGGGGCGGGTGGAACACTGAAGCTTTCTTT. Encoded protein: CASSLSMSKLGGGWNTEAFF.

The CDR3 is CASSSPPSRTRADRRGYTF. DNA of the CDR3: TGTGCCAGCAGCTCCCCCCCTTCTCGGACACGGGCTGATCGAAGAGGCTACACCTTC. The gene calls are TRBV5-4 and TRBJ1-2, with D possibly being TRBD1 (5 bases). V shed 3 bases and J shed 8 bases, with 32 bases lying between them. Germline lookup yields CDR1 SGHNT and CDR2 YYREEE (reference sequence). CDR3 length equals 19 residues.

This chain links TRBV10-3 with TRBJ1-1; D perhaps matches TRBD1 (5 bases). This CDR3 comprises 14 residues. Looked up from germline, CDR1 is ENHRY and CDR2 is SYGVKD. The germline V and J ends were trimmed by 7 bases and 5 bases, with 17 bases remaining between them. The CDR3 DNA reads TGTGCCATCACCCCAGGGACTCCGTCTACTGAAGCTTTCTTT. It encodes CAITPGTPSTEAFF.

The gene calls are TRBV5-5 and TRBJ1-1, with unresolved D. Germline V lookup: CDR1 SGHKS, CDR2 YYEKEE (reference sequence). This CDR3 has 13 amino acids. V was cut by 1 base and J by 8 bases, with 12 bases left in between. CDR3 in DNA: TGTGCCAGCAGCTTGATAACAGATCGAGAAGCTTTCTTT. Its protein is CASSLITDREAFF. Full variable domain (remainder filled in from reference TRBV5-5 and TRBJ1-1): DAGVTQSPTHLIKTRGQQVTLRCSPISGHKSVSWYQQVLGQGPQFIFQYYEKEERGRGNFPDRFSARQFPNYSSELNVNALLLGDSALYLCASSLITDREAFFGQGTRLTVV.